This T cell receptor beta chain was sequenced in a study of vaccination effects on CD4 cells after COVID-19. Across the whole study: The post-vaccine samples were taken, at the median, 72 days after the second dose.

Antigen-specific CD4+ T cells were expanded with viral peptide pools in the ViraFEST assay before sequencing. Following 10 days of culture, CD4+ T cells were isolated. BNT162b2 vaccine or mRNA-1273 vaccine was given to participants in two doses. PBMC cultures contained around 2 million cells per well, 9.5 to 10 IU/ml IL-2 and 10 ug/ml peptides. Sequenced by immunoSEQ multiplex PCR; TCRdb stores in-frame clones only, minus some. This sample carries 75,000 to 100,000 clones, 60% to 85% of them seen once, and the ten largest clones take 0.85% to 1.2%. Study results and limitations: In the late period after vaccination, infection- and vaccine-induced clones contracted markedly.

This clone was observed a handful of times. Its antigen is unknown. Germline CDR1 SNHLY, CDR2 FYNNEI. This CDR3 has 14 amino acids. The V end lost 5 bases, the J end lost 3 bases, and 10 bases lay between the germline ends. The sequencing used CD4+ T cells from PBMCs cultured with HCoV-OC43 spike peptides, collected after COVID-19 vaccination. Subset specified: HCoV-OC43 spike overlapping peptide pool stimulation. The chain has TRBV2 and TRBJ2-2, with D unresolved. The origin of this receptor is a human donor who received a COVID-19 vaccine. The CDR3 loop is CASSLGPYTGELFF. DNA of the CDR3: TGTGCCAGCAGTCTTGGGCCCTACACCGGGGAGCTGTTTTTT.